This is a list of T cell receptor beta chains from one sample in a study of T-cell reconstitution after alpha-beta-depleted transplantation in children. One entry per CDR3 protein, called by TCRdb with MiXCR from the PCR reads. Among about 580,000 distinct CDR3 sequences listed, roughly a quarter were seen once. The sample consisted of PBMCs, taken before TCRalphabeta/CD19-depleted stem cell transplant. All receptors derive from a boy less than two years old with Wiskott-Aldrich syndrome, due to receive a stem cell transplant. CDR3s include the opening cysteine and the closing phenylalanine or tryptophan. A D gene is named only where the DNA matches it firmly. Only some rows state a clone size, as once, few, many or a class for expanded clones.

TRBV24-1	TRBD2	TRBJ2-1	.	CATSDSVPTSGSSYNEQFF	TGTGCCACCAGTGATTCAGTCCCTACTAGCGGATCCTCCTACAATGAGCAGTTCTTC
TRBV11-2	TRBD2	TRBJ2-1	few	CASSYLAGAVWNEQFF	TGTGCCAGCAGCTATTTAGCGGGAGCGGTGTGGAATGAGCAGTTCTTC
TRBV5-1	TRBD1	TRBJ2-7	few	CASSLEGTVSYEQYF	TGCGCCAGCAGCTTGGAGGGGACAGTCTCCTACGAGCAGTACTTC
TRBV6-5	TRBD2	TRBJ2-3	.	CASGYSGTSGSTDTQYF	TGTGCCAGCGGTTACTCTGGGACTAGCGGTAGCACAGATACGCAGTATTTT
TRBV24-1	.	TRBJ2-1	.	CATSDKKTEYNEQFF	TGTGCCACCAGTGATAAGAAGACAGAATACAATGAGCAGTTCTTC
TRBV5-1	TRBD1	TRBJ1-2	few	CASRPGQGVYGYTF	TGCGCCAGCAGACCGGGACAGGGGGTTTATGGCTACACCTTC
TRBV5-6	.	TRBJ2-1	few	CASSWQTQGGYNEQFF	TGTGCCAGCAGCTGGCAGACACAGGGAGGGTACAATGAGCAGTTCTTC
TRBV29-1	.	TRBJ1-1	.	CSVGQLEAFF	TGCAGCGTCGGACAGCTTGAAGCTTTCTTT
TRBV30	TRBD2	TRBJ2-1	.	CAWEATSGLYEQFF	TGTGCCTGGGAAGCGACTAGCGGGCTCTATGAGCAGTTCTTC
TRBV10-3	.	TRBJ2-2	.	CAISELANTGELFF	TGTGCCATCAGTGAGTTGGCGAACACCGGGGAGCTGTTTTTT
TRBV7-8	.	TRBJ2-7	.	CASSPTAYEQYF	TGTGCCAGCAGCCCCACCGCCTACGAGCAGTACTTC
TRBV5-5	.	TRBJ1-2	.	CASSSDWRYGYTF	TGTGCCAGCAGTTCGGACTGGCGCTATGGCTACACCTTC
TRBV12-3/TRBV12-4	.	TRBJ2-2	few	CASSYRYTGELFF	TGTGCCAGCAGCTATCGGTACACCGGGGAGCTGTTTTTT
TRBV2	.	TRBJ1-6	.	CASSETRQNNSPLHF	TGTGCCAGCAGTGAGACCAGGCAGAATAATTCACCCCTCCACTTT
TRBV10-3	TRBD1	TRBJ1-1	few	CAIIKDRGGKAFF	TGTGCCATCATTAAGGACAGGGGTGGCAAAGCTTTCTTT
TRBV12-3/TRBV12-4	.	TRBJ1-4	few	CASSQGKLSEKLFF	TGTGCCAGCAGTCAGGGGAAGCTGAGTGAAAAACTGTTTTTT
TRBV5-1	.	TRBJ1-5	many	CASSLEGGNQPQHF	TGCGCCAGCAGCTTGGAAGGGGGCAATCAGCCCCAGCATTTT
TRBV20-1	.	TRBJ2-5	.	CSASRTGRETQYF	TGCAGTGCTAGCCGTACGGGGAGGGAGACCCAGTACTTC
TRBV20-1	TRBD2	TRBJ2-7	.	CSARELAGVTEQYF	TGCAGTGCTAGAGAACTAGCGGGAGTAACCGAGCAGTACTTC
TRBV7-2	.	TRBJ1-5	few	CASSRDTLNQPQHF	TGTGCCAGCAGTCGGGACACCCTAAATCAGCCCCAGCATTTT
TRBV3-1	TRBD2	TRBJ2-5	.	CASSQDRLAGAETQYF	TGTGCCAGCAGCCAAGATCGCCTAGCGGGAGCCGAGACCCAGTACTTC
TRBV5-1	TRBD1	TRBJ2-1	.	CATSKDRGTYNEQFF	TGCGCCACCTCTAAGGACAGGGGGACCTACAATGAGCAGTTCTTC